The entry that follows covers one T cell receptor (beta chain) sequence. Its antigen is not yet known. There are no base qualities to consult, and no much larger clone falls within one base. This record belongs to a study of T cells after somatic rescue of genetic block (dated by TCRdb to 2018 to 2020). Some background on the complete study: What the study looked at was long-term robustness, specifically in a T-cell system that came about through somatic rescue of a genetic block in T-cell development.

Preparation of the library involved the immunoSEQ multiplex PCR assay. The clones in this table, taken by TCRdb from immuneACCESS, are in-frame only. Not every clone is retained; where verified, under half of the shortfall comes from an unresolved V gene, and the cause of the rest is unknown. This sample holds around 100,000 clones; about 90% were observed only once. Clones ranked in the top ten supply over 1.1% of the sample. The germline V gene yields SGDLS for CDR1 and YYNGEE for CDR2. The CDR3, from cysteine to phenylalanine, totals 15 residues. The CDR3 DNA has 45 bases and is translated from base 1. The junction carries 16 bases between V and J, which are trimmed by 4 bases and 2 bases respectively.

Recombination connected TRBV9 to TRBJ2-7, with the D gene call left open. Sequencing was done on a sample of peripheral blood mononuclear cells (PBMCs). The receptor was derived from a woman aged 18-29 years. The nucleotide sequence is TGTGCCAGCAGCCTATCGGCGGTTGACGCCTACGAGCAGTACTTC. This sequence encodes CASSLSAVDAYEQYF. When the CDR3 is completed using the reference TRBV9 and TRBJ2-7 genes on either side, the full variable domain is DSGVTQTPKHLITATGQRVTLRCSPRSGDLSVYWYQQSLDQGLQFLIQYYNGEERAKGNILERFSAQQFPDLHSELNLSSLELGDSALYFCASSLSAVDAYEQYFGPGTRLTVT.